The rows below give T cell receptor beta chains drawn from one sample of a study of blood T cell repertoires in COVID-19. Sequencing was performed with immunoSEQ multiplex PCR; in TCRdb, only in-frame clones are kept and a portion is missing. The profile shows over 200,000 clones, 75% to 90% of them singletons. The sequencing input was PBMCs or T cells enriched from blood (not recorded which). These TCRs come from a woman aged 25 to 39 who had been exposed to COVID-19. CDR3s include the opening cysteine and the closing phenylalanine or tryptophan. D genes are given only for firm matches. Clone size appears in some rows only: once, few, many, or a class for an expanded clone.

TRBV24-1	.	TRBD2	TRBJ2-3	CATSEVAGGGTDTQYF	TGTGCCACCAGTGAGGTAGCGGGGGGTGGCACAGATACGCAGTATTTT
TRBV11-2	once	TRBD2	TRBJ2-3	CASSLALAGGKDTQYF	TGTGCCAGCAGCTTAGCCCTAGCGGGGGGGAAAGATACGCAGTATTTT
TRBV5-4	.	TRBD1	TRBJ2-4	CASSTWRTGENIQYF	TGTGCCAGCAGCACGTGGCGGACAGGGGAAAACATTCAGTACTTC
TRBV20-1	.	.	TRBJ2-7	CSARGPYEQYF	TGCAGTGCCAGGGGCCCTTACGAGCAGTACTTC
TRBV6-5	.	.	TRBJ1-2	CASSPQGNYGYTF	TGTGCCAGCAGCCCCCAGGGCAACTATGGCTACACCTTC
TRBV12-3/TRBV12-4	.	.	TRBJ2-1	CASSGKLYNEQFF	TGTGCCTCGTCGGGAAAACTATACAATGAGCAGTTCTTC
TRBV14	.	.	TRBJ2-7	CASSYPGVYEQYF	TGTGCCAGCAGCTATCCAGGGGTTTACGAGCAGTACTTC
TRBV7-8	.	.	TRBJ2-1	CASSLGLITSNEQFF	TGTGCCAGCAGCTTAGGGTTGATTACAAGCAATGAGCAGTTCTTC
TRBV7-9	.	.	TRBJ2-1	CASSSSDRGTGIWNEQFF	TGTGCCAGCAGCTCGTCCGACCGGGGAACAGGGATTTGGAATGAGCAGTTCTTC
TRBV30	.	.	TRBJ2-5	CACDQGGRETQYF	TGTGCCTGCGATCAGGGCGGTAGGGAGACCCAGTACTTC
TRBV24-1	.	.	TRBJ1-5	CATSAPDYNQPQHF	TGTGCCACCAGTGCCCCAGACTATAATCAGCCCCAGCATTTT
TRBV11-3	.	TRBD2	TRBJ2-3	CASSLGLAGNTDTQYF	TGTGCCAGCAGCTTGGGCCTAGCGGGGAACACAGATACGCAGTATTTT
TRBV28	.	TRBD1	TRBJ1-5	CASRMGQDYSNQPQHF	TGTGCCAGCAGGATGGGACAGGACTATAGCAATCAGCCCCAGCATTTT
TRBV14	.	.	TRBJ2-1	CASSQDLSFGGSSYNEQFF	TGTGCCAGCAGCCAAGATTTAAGTTTCGGAGGGAGCTCCTACAATGAGCAGTTCTTC
TRBV9	.	.	TRBJ1-3	CASSVGFNPNTIYF	TGTGCCAGCAGCGTAGGTTTTAATCCTAACACCATATATTTT
TRBV6-1	.	TRBD1	TRBJ1-3	CASSEQGAGNTIYF	TGTGCCAGCAGTGAACAGGGGGCTGGAAACACCATATATTTT
TRBV3-1/TRBV3-2	.	.	TRBJ1-2	CASSLQQVAYGYTF	TGTGCCAGCAGCCTCCAACAGGTGGCCTATGGCTACACCTTC
TRBV5-1	.	.	TRBJ2-1	CASSSRSSSFYNEQFF	TGCGCCAGCAGCTCGCGCTCTTCTAGCTTCTACAATGAGCAGTTCTTC
TRBV11-3	few	.	TRBJ1-1	CASSPIVEAFF	TGTGCCAGCAGCCCCATAGTCGAAGCTTTCTTT
TRBV3-1/TRBV3-2	once	.	TRBJ1-5	CASSPAWGQNQPQHF	TGTGCCAGCAGCCCGGCTTGGGGCCAGAACCAGCCCCAGCATTTT
TRBV5-8	.	TRBD1	TRBJ2-1	CASSLWLDRAYNEQFF	TGTGCCAGCAGCTTGTGGCTGGACAGGGCGTACAATGAGCAGTTCTTC
TRBV4-2	.	.	TRBJ2-7	CASSPTPLTPTYEQYF	TGTGCCAGCAGCCCTACCCCCTTGACACCCACCTACGAGCAGTACTTC
TRBV6-2/TRBV6-3	once	.	TRBJ1-2	CASSTPPNRANYGYTF	TGTGCCAGCAGCACACCTCCGAACCGGGCTAACTATGGCTACACCTTC
TRBV18	.	TRBD2	TRBJ2-1	CASSETTSGGSNEQFF	TGTGCCAGCTCAGAAACGACTAGCGGGGGGTCCAATGAGCAGTTCTTC
TRBV2	.	.	TRBJ1-2	CASSEGSNGYTF	TGTGCCAGCAGTGAAGGGTCTAATGGCTACACCTTC
TRBV6-5	.	TRBD1	TRBJ1-4	CASSSPRTGGQEKLFF	TGTGCCAGCAGTTCCCCAAGGACAGGGGGCCAGGAAAAACTGTTTTTT
TRBV27	.	.	TRBJ1-1	CASSPSLGELGTEAFF	TGTGCCAGCAGTCCATCCTTGGGCGAGCTTGGAACTGAAGCTTTCTTT
TRBV11-2	.	.	TRBJ2-5	CASSLAPKTQYF	TGTGCCAGCAGCTTAGCCCCCAAGACCCAGTACTTC
TRBV9	.	.	TRBJ1-3	CASSAQQYSGNTIYF	TGTGCCAGCAGCGCCCAACAATACTCTGGAAACACCATATATTTT
TRBV20-1	.	.	TRBJ2-5	CSASPPSRTRETQYF	TGCAGTGCTAGTCCTCCTAGCCGAACCAGAGAGACCCAGTACTTC
TRBV27	.	.	TRBJ1-1	CASSLSVWGSNTEAFF	TGTGCCAGCAGTTTATCGGTCTGGGGCTCGAACACTGAAGCTTTCTTT
TRBV5-1	once	.	TRBJ2-2	CASSLAGGAGELFF	TGCGCCAGCAGCTTGGCGGGGGGCGCCGGGGAGCTGTTTTTT
TRBV5-1	.	.	TRBJ1-1	CASSVDGGLNTEAFF	TGCGCCAGCAGCGTGGATGGGGGCCTGAACACTGAAGCTTTCTTT
TRBV11-2	.	TRBD2	TRBJ2-7	CASSFREGRAYEQYF	TGTGCCAGCAGCTTCCGGGAGGGCAGAGCCTACGAGCAGTACTTC
TRBV2	.	TRBD1	TRBJ1-6	CASIPGQGARNSPLHF	TGTGCCAGCATCCCCGGACAGGGGGCAAGGAATTCACCCCTCCACTTT
TRBV5-1	.	.	TRBJ2-2	CASSAGASNTGELFF	TGCGCCAGCAGCGCAGGGGCCTCGAACACCGGGGAGCTGTTTTTT